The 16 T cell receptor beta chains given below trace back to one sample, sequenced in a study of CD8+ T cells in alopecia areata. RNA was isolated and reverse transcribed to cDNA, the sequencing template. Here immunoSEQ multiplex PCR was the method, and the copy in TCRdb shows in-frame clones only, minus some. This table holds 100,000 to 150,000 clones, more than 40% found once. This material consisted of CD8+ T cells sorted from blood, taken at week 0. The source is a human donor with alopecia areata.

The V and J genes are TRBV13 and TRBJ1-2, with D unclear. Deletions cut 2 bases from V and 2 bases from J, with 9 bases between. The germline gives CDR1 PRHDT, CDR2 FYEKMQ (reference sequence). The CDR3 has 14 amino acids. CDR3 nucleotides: TGTGCCAGCAGCTTAAGCAATGGGAACTATGGCTACACCTTC. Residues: CASSLSNGNYGYTF.

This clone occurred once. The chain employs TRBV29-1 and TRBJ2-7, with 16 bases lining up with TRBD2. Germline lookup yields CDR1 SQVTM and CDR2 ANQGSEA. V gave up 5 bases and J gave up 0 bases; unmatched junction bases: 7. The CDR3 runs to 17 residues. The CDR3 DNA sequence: TGCAGCGTTACCGGGACTAGCGGGGGGGAGAGCTCCTACGAGCAGTACTTC. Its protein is CSVTGTSGGESSYEQYF.

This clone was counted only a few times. The CDR3 DNA is TGTGCCAGCAGTAAACCGGGGGATTGGCCAGATACGCAGTATTTT. It translates to CASSKPGDWPDTQYF. The chain couples TRBV2 to TRBJ2-3, with D possibly being TRBD2 (6 bases). Trimming shortened V by 5 bases and J by 4 bases, and 16 bases separated the two germline ends. CDR3 length: 15 residues. Germline CDR1 is SNHLY and CDR2 is FYNNEI.

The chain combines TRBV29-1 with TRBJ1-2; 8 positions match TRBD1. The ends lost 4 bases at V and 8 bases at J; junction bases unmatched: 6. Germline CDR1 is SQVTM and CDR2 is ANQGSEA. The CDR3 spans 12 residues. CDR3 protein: CSVARGLEGYTF. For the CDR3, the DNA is TGCAGCGTTGCCAGGGGGCTAGAAGGCTACACCTTC. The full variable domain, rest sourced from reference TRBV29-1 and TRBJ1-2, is SAVISQKPSRDICQRGTSLTIQCQVDSQVTMMFWYRQQPGQSLTLIATANQGSEATYESGFVIDKFPISRPNLTFSTLTVSNMSPEDSSIYLCSVARGLEGYTFGSGTRLTVV.

The CDR3 coding sequence is TGTGCCAGCAGCTCAAGACAGGTAGAGGGGGCTGAAGCTTTCTTT. The encoded protein is CASSSRQVEGAEAFF. J is TRBJ1-1 and V is TRBV7-8; D may be TRBD1 (6 bases). The V end lost 4 bases, the J end lost 6 bases, and 18 bases lay between the germline ends. CDR1 and CDR2 (germline): SGHVS, FQNEAQ. CDR3 size: 15 residues. Complete variable domain (other parts from reference TRBV7-8 and TRBJ1-1): GAGVSQSPRYKVAKRGQDVALRCDPISGHVSLFWYQQALGQGPEFLTYFQNEAQLDKSGLPSDRFFAERPEGSVSTLKIQRTQQEDSAVYLCASSSRQVEGAEAFFGQGTRLTVV.

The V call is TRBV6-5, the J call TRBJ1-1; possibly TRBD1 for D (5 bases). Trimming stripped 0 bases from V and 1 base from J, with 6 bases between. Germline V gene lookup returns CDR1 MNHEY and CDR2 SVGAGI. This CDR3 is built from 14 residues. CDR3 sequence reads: CASSYSTENTEAFF. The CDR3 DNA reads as TGTGCCAGCAGTTACTCGACAGAGAACACTGAAGCTTTCTTT.

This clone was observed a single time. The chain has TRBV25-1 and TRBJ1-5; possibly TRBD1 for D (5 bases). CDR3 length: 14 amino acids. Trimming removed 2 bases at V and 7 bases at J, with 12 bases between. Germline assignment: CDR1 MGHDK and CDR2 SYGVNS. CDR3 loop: CASSEVQDGQPQHF. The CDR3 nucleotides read TGTGCCAGCAGTGAAGTACAGGACGGGCAGCCCCAGCATTTT.

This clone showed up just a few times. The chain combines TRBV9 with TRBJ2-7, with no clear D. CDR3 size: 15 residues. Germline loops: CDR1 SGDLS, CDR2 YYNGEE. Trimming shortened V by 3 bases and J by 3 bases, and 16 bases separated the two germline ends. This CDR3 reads CASSAEGSLIYEQYF. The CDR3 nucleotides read TGTGCCAGCAGCGCCGAAGGGTCCTTGATCTACGAGCAGTACTTC.

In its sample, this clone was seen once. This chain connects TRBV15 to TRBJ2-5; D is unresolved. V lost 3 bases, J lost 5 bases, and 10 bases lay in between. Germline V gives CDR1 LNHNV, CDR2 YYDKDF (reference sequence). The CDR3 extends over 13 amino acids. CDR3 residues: CATSSPDGETQYF. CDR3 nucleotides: TGTGCCACCAGCAGCCCGGACGGGGAGACCCAGTACTTC.

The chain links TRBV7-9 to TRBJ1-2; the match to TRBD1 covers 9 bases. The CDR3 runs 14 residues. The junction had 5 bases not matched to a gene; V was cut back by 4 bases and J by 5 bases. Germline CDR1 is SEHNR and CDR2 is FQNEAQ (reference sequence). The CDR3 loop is CASSSAGTGYGYTF. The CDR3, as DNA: TGTGCCAGCAGCTCCGCCGGGACAGGGTATGGCTACACCTTC.

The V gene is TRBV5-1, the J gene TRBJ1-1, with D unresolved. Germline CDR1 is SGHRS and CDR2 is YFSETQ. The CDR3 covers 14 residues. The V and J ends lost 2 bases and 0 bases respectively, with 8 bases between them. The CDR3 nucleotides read TGCGCCAGCAGCTTCACTTACATGAACACTGAAGCTTTCTTT. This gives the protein CASSFTYMNTEAFF.

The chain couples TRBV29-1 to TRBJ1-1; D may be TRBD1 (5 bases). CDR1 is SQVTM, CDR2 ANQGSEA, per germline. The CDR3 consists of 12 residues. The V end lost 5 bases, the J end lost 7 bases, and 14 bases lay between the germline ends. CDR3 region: CSVIGGGGEAFF. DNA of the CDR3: TGCAGCGTTATTGGGGGGGGAGGTGAAGCTTTCTTT.

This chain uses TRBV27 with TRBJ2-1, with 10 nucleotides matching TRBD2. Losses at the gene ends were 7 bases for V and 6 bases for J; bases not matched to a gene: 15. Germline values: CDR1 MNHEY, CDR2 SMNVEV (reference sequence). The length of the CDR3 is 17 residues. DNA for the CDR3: TGTGCCAGCACCCCCCGGCTAGCGGGGGTCCGGGGCAATGAGCAGTTCTTC. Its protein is CASTPRLAGVRGNEQFF.

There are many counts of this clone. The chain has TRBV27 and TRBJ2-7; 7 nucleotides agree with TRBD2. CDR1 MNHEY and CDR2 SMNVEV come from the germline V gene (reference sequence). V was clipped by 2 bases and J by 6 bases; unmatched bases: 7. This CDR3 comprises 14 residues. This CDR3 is CASSLNTRGSEQYF. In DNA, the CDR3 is TGTGCCAGCAGTTTAAATACGCGGGGGAGCGAGCAGTACTTC.

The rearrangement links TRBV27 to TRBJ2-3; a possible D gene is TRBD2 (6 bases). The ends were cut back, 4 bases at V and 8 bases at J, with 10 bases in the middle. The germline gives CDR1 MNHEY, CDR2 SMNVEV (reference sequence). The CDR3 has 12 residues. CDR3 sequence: CASSSGRGTQYF. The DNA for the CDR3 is TGTGCCAGCAGTTCGGGGCGGGGTACGCAGTATTTT.

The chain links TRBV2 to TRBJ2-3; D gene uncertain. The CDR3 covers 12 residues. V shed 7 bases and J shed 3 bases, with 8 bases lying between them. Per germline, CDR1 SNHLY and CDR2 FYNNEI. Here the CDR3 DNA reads TGTGCCAGCAATGGGGATACAGATACGCAGTATTTT. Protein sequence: CASNGDTDTQYF.